This T cell receptor beta chain is drawn from a study of identical twins. Overall study findings and caveats: Weaker excess twin sharing was observed in beta out-of-frame sequences. Zero-insertion analyses could be partly confounded by invariant MAIT and iNKT cells. Abundant beta clonotypes from cord blood bore fewer insertions; memory repertoires lacked this pattern.

Unique molecular identifiers were present on the cDNA, which also gained a universal primer site by template switching. From the 5' RACE reads, TCRdb called clonotypes with MiXCR, one entry per CDR3 protein. Found here are hundreds of thousands of distinct CDR3 sequences, 7% to 7.5% of them singletons; the top ten hold 1.6%. This CDR3 is built from 15 residues. V was pared by 5 bases and J by 6 bases, with 7 bases of the junction left unmatched. Germline CDR1 and CDR2: MDHEN and SYDVKM. Concerning this clonotype: Antigen unknown.

These sequences were also reported in another study, on yellow fever vaccine responses in identical twins.

Sequencing used PBMCs. This chain links TRBV28 with TRBJ2-1; 10 bases match TRBD2. The receptor's source is a young woman in good health. The CDR3 loop is CASSPAGGVGNEQFF. CDR3 nucleotides: TGTGCCAGCAGTCCAGCGGGAGGGGTTGGCAATGAGCAGTTCTTC.